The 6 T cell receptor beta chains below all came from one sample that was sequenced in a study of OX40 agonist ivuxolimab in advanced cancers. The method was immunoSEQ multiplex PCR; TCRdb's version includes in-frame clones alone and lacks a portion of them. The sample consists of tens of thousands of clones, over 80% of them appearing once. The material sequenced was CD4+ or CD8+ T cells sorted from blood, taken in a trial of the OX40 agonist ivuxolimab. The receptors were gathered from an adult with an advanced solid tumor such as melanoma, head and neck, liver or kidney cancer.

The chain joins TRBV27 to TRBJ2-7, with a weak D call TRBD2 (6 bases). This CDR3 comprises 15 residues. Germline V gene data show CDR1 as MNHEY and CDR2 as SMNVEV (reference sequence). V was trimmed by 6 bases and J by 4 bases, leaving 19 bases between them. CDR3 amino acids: CASSAGSPTPYEQYF. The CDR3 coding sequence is TGTGCCAGCAGCGCGGGGTCCCCGACCCCTTACGAGCAGTACTTC.

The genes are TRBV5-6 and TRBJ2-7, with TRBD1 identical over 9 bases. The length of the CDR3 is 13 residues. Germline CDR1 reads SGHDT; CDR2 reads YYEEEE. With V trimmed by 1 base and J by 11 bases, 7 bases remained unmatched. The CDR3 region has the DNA TGTGCCAGCAGCTTGTGGACAGGGGTCGGTGAGTACTTC. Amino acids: CASSLWTGVGEYF.

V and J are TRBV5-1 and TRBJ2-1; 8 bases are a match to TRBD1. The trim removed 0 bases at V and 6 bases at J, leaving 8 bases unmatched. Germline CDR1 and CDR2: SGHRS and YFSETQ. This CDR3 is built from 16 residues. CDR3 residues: CASSLDPGQVPNEQFF. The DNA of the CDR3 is TGCGCCAGCAGCTTGGACCCGGGACAGGTACCCAATGAGCAGTTCTTC.

CDR3 DNA sequence: TGTGCCAGCAGCCAAGACCCGGTCCACCTATATGGCGAGCAGTACTTC. Translating it yields CASSQDPVHLYGEQYF. The rearrangement links TRBV14 to TRBJ2-7; no reliable D call. The V gene's germline CDR1 is SGHDN and CDR2 FVKESK. Trimming left V 0 bases short and J 6 bases short, with 18 bases between. The CDR3 loop spans 16 amino acids.

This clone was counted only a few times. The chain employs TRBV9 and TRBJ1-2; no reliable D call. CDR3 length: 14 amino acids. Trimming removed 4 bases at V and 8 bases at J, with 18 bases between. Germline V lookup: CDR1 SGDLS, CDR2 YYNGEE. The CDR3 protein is CASSLPAASGGYTF. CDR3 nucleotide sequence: TGTGCCAGCAGCCTCCCGGCGGCCTCCGGGGGCTACACCTTC.

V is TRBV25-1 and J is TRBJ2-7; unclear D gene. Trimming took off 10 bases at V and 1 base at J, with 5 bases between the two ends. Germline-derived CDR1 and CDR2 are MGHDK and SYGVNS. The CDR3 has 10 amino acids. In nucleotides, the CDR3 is TGTGCCACCGAATCCTACGAGCAGTACTTC. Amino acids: CATESYEQYF.